This is a list of T cell receptor beta chains from one sample in a study of CD4 T cells in relation to SARS-CoV-2 and coronaviruses. The assay was immunoSEQ multiplex PCR, and TCRdb's table has in-frame clones only and misses some. The sample holds around 35,000 clones; approximately 85% are singletons and the top ten take roughly 3%. Sequenced input: memory CD4+ T cells from PBMCs. The origin of the receptors is an adult with COVID-19. Each CDR3 is given with its conserved first and last residue. Each record gives: V gene, D gene, J gene, clone size, CDR3 DNA, CDR3 protein. The D gene is left open where the match is weak. Some rows have no size entry. The others give once, few or many, or a class for an expanded clone.

TRBV5-1	TRBD2	TRBJ2-1	NA	TGCGCCAGCAGCTCGGGACTAGCCGGGAGCAATGAGCAGTTCTTC	CASSSGLAGSNEQFF
TRBV11-2	NA	TRBJ2-1	few	TGTGCCAGCAGCTTAGATCTAGCGAATGAGCAGTTCTTC	CASSLDLANEQFF
TRBV5-1	NA	TRBJ1-1	NA	TGCGCCAGCAGCTTGACCCGGGGGCTCACTGAAGCTTTCTTT	CASSLTRGLTEAFF
TRBV11-3	NA	TRBJ2-7	NA	TGTGCCAGCAGCGACACAGGCAGTGGTGGCCTACAGTACTTC	CASSDTGSGGLQYF
TRBV5-1	TRBD2	TRBJ2-3	once	TGCGCCAGCAGCCCGGGACTAGCGGGAGGGCCGTCAGATACGCAGTATTTT	CASSPGLAGGPSDTQYF
TRBV18	TRBD1	TRBJ1-1	NA	TGTGCCAGCTCATCGACAGGGGGATACACTGAAGCTTTCTTT	CASSSTGGYTEAFF
TRBV28	NA	TRBJ2-5	NA	TGTGCCAGCAGCCCAGGGGGCAGGGAGACTAGCGAACAGTACTTC	CASSPGGRETSEQYF
TRBV2	TRBD1	TRBJ2-5	NA	TGTGCCAGCAGTGAAGGAGACAGGGTCGGGACCCAGTACTTC	CASSEGDRVGTQYF
TRBV28	NA	TRBJ2-1	once	TGTGCCAGCAGTTGGGGCAGATCGGGCCTTGAGCAGTTCTTC	CASSWGRSGLEQFF
TRBV6-5	TRBD2	TRBJ2-1	NA	TGTGCCAGCAGGTCGGGACTAGGTCACAATGAGCAGTTCTTC	CASRSGLGHNEQFF
TRBV5-1	TRBD2	TRBJ2-3	once	TGCGCCAGCAGCTTGGCAGCGGGAACGAGCACAGATACGCAGTATTTT	CASSLAAGTSTDTQYF
TRBV6-2/TRBV6-3	NA	TRBJ1-1	few	TGTGCCAGCAGTTACAGTAACACTGAAGCTTTCTTT	CASSYSNTEAFF
TRBV21-1	NA	TRBJ1-5	NA	TGTGCCAGCAGCAAAGTCGATCGAAGGCATCAGCCCCAGCATTTT	CASSKVDRRHQPQHF
TRBV3-1/TRBV3-2	NA	TRBJ2-1	NA	TGTGCCAGCAGCCATCCTGTGGGGAGGGGGGTTTACAATGAGCAGTTCTTC	CASSHPVGRGVYNEQFF